These 4 T cell receptor beta chains were all obtained from the same sample, sequenced in a study of T cell responses to AZD1222 COVID-19 vaccine. The assay was immunoSEQ multiplex PCR, and TCRdb's table has in-frame clones only and misses some. This table holds some 150,000 clones, roughly 91% found once. The sample consisted of peripheral blood, taken 28 days after the second AZD1222 dose. The receptors shown here come from an adult who received the AZD1222 COVID-19 vaccine.

The V and J genes are TRBV7-9 and TRBJ1-6; no firm D call. Germline V gene sequence: CDR1 SEHNR, CDR2 FQNEAQ (reference sequence). The CDR3 has 14 amino acids. The germline V and J ends were trimmed by 5 bases and 8 bases, with 13 bases remaining between them. The CDR3 is CASSHGSADSPLHF. The CDR3 DNA follows: TGTGCCAGCAGCCATGGAAGTGCGGATTCACCCCTCCACTTT.

This clone has more than one count but fewer than ten. The rearrangement uses TRBV4-2 and TRBJ2-5; 10 bases match TRBD2. This CDR3 contains 17 residues. In germline, CDR1 is LGHNA, CDR2 YNFKEQ. Trimming removed 1 base from V and 6 bases from J; junction bases left unmatched: 11. CDR3 DNA sequence: TGTGCCAGCAGCCAAGCTAGCGGGGGTTCAGGACGACAGACCCAGTACTTC. Translation: CASSQASGGSGRQTQYF.

This chain uses TRBV27 with TRBJ2-7; 14 bases map to TRBD2. Germline V gene sequence: CDR1 MNHEY, CDR2 SMNVEV (reference sequence). This CDR3 has 24 amino acids. V lost 0 bases, J lost 6 bases, and 28 bases stayed unmatched. CDR3 protein: CASSLSQPGTSGSLAPDLSCEQYF. The CDR3 nucleotides read TGTGCCAGCAGTTTATCCCAACCCGGGACTAGCGGGAGTTTGGCTCCGGACCTTTCTTGCGAGCAGTACTTC.

The chain recombines TRBV6-2 or TRBV6-3 with TRBJ1-1; D unclear. Trimming pared 0 bases from V and 8 bases from J, leaving 7 bases between. Germline assignment: CDR1 MNHEY and CDR2 SVGEGT. The CDR3 length is 12 residues. The CDR3 bases are TGTGCCAGCAGTTACTCGGGGTTAGAAGCTTTCTTT. It translates to CASSYSGLEAFF.